The 17 T cell receptor beta chains below were found in one sample sequenced in a study of CD8+ T cells in alopecia areata. Extracted RNA was reverse transcribed into cDNA, the sequencing template. Clones were sequenced by immunoSEQ multiplex PCR, and TCRdb holds only the in-frame ones, with some missing. Among 95,000 to 150,000 clones listed, over 55% were seen once. Treatment noted: oral pan-JAK inhibitor, 5-10 mg twice daily. The sample consisted of CD4+ T cells sorted from blood, taken at week 4, from a patient treated with tofacitinib. The receptors originated from a human donor with alopecia areata.

The chain joins TRBV4-3 to TRBJ2-1; TRBD1 matches 7 bases. The V and J ends lost 1 base and 4 bases, in that order; junction bases with no gene match: 4. This CDR3 region has 15 residues. Germline lookup yields CDR1 LGHNA and CDR2 YSLEER. The CDR3: CASSQAKTGYNEQFF. The CDR3 bases are TGCGCCAGCAGCCAAGCAAAGACAGGGTACAATGAGCAGTTCTTC.

V and J are TRBV19 and TRBJ2-1; 8 nucleotides line up with TRBD2. The CDR3 runs to 15 residues. Germline assignment: CDR1 LNHDA and CDR2 SQIVND (reference sequence). V trimming: 4 bases; J trimming: 5 bases; junction bases outside the gene matches: 7. The CDR3 DNA follows: TGTGCCAGTAGTAGAGCCGGGGGGGCGAACAATGAGCAGTTCTTC. Amino acids: CASSRAGGANNEQFF.

The CDR3 DNA is TGTGCCAGCAGGCCCTCGGGACTCGTCAATCAGCCCCAGCATTTT. Translating it yields CASRPSGLVNQPQHF. This sequence joins TRBV6-5 and TRBJ1-5; possible D gene TRBD1, 5 bases. The CDR3 runs 15 residues. V was pared by 6 bases and J by 3 bases, with 15 bases between. Per the germline V gene, CDR1 is MNHEY and CDR2 is SVGAGI.

This clone was picked up a small number of times. V usage is TRBV29-1 and J usage is TRBJ2-1; 10 bases match TRBD2. Per germline, CDR1 SQVTM and CDR2 ANQGSEA. CDR3 length: 14 residues. Unmatched junction bases numbered 7, after V lost 7 bases and J lost 4 bases. CDR3 sequence (DNA): TGCAGCGCTCAGCGGGGGGGCCAATACAATGAGCAGTTCTTC. Protein sequence: CSAQRGGQYNEQFF.

This clone was detected only a few times. The chain couples TRBV28 to TRBJ2-1; D gene uncertain. Germline CDR1 MDHEN, CDR2 SYDVKM. CDR3 length: 12 residues. V was trimmed by 6 bases and J by 8 bases, leaving 11 bases between them. CDR3 sequence reads: CASSVLGDEQFF. CDR3 nucleotide sequence: TGTGCCAGCAGCGTTCTCGGCGATGAGCAGTTCTTC.

This chain links TRBV19 with TRBJ2-1, with D unresolved. CDR1 LNHDA and CDR2 SQIVND come from the germline V gene (reference sequence). This CDR3 spans 16 amino acids. V lost 3 bases to trimming and J lost 0 bases, with 12 bases between them. The DNA of the CDR3 is TGTGCCAGTAGTATTGAATCTGGGTACTCCTACAATGAGCAGTTCTTC. It yields the protein CASSIESGYSYNEQFF.

This chain connects TRBV30 to TRBJ2-6; D is unresolved. Germline lookup yields CDR1 GTSNPN and CDR2 SVGIG (reference sequence). The CDR3 runs to 16 residues. The V end was cut by 3 bases, the J end by 0 bases, with 12 bases between. The CDR3 loop is CAWRTGPISGANVLTF. The CDR3, as DNA: TGTGCCTGGAGGACTGGGCCGATCTCTGGGGCCAACGTCCTGACTTTC.

This chain links TRBV29-1 with TRBJ2-5; the match to TRBD1 covers 11 bases. The CDR3 sequence is 15 residues long. CDR1 and CDR2 (germline): SQVTM, ANQGSEA. Trimming took 7 bases from V and 5 from J; bases not matched to a gene: 12. The CDR3 nucleotides are TGCAGCGCCTTGGGCGCCCGGGACAGGGGGGAGACCCAGTACTTC. It translates to CSALGARDRGETQYF.

The rearrangement joins TRBV7-3 to TRBJ1-1, with D possibly being TRBD1 (5 bases). Germline CDR1 and CDR2: SGHTA and FQGTGA. The CDR3 consists of 15 residues. Trimming removed 0 bases from V and 4 bases from J, with 12 bases in between. CDR3 loop: CASSLTGEYGTEAFF. In DNA, the CDR3 is TGTGCCAGCAGCTTAACAGGGGAGTACGGCACTGAAGCTTTCTTT. Using reference TRBV7-3 and TRBJ1-1 for the parts outside the CDR3, the full variable domain is GAGVSQTPSNKVTEKGKYVELRCDPISGHTALYWYRQSLGQGPEFLIYFQGTGAADDSGLPNDRFFAVRPEGSVSTLKIQRTERGDSAVYLCASSLTGEYGTEAFFGQGTRLTVV.

V and J are TRBV27 and TRBJ2-2; D gene ambiguous. Per germline, CDR1 MNHEY and CDR2 SMNVEV (reference sequence). With 3 bases removed from V and 2 bases from J, the gap between germline ends came to 16 bases. This CDR3 is built from 17 residues. The CDR3 DNA sequence: TGTGCCAGCAGTTTTCTGTTGGGCGCGATCAACACCGGGGAGCTGTTTTTT. It codes for CASSFLLGAINTGELFF.

Remarks on this clone: This same CDR3 is encoded by further DNA sequences in the sample. This chain uses TRBV30 with TRBJ2-7; D gene ambiguous. The CDR3 sequence is 11 residues long. V lost 0 bases and J lost 5, with 5 bases in between. Looked up from germline, CDR1 is GTSNPN and CDR2 is SVGIG (reference sequence). CDR3 residues: CAWSVRDEQYF. CDR3 in DNA: TGTGCCTGGAGTGTCCGGGACGAGCAGTACTTC.

Turning to this clone: Different DNA sequences within this sample yield the same CDR3. The chain is built from TRBV15 and TRBJ1-2; no reliable D call. The CDR3 loop spans 14 amino acids. CDR1 LNHNV and CDR2 YYDKDF come from the germline V gene (reference sequence). V lost 0 bases, J lost 0 bases, and 5 bases lay in between. The CDR3 DNA follows: TGTGCCACCAGCAGAGATCGGACTAACTATGGCTACACCTTC. Translated: CATSRDRTNYGYTF.

CDR3 DNA sequence: TGTGCCAGCAGTTTCCTAGAGACCCAGTACTTC. Amino acids: CASSFLETQYF. The chain is built from TRBV28 and TRBJ2-5; D is unresolved. The CDR3 is 11 amino acids. The V and J ends lost 3 bases and 4 bases respectively, with 3 bases between them. The germline V gene encodes CDR1 MDHEN and CDR2 SYDVKM.

The V call is TRBV4-3, the J call TRBJ2-1, with 9 bases aligning to TRBD2. Per germline, CDR1 LGHNA and CDR2 YSLEER. The CDR3 length is 18 residues. Losses at the gene ends were 4 bases for V and 2 bases for J; bases not matched to a gene: 12. CDR3: CASSPSLPSGRTYNEQFF. The CDR3 DNA is TGCGCCAGCAGCCCATCCCTACCCAGCGGGAGGACCTACAATGAGCAGTTCTTC.

This clone was observed a few times. This sequence joins TRBV5-1 and TRBJ1-1, with 8 bases that match TRBD1. Germline V gives CDR1 SGHRS, CDR2 YFSETQ. This CDR3 is 14 amino acids long. Unmatched junction bases numbered 9, after V lost 5 bases and J lost 6 bases. CDR3 DNA sequence: TGCGCCAGCAGTAACGGACAGGGTAACGCTGAAGCTTTCTTT. Translating gives CASSNGQGNAEAFF.

The V gene is TRBV29-1, the J gene TRBJ2-3, with 8 positions matching TRBD1. This CDR3 region has 14 residues. Germline CDR1 and CDR2: SQVTM and ANQGSEA. After removal of 5 bases from V and 1 base from J, the junction contained 5 bases not matched to a gene. The CDR3 DNA is TGCAGCGTTAACGACAGGGGAGGCACAGATACGCAGTATTTT. Translating it yields CSVNDRGGTDTQYF.

This rearrangement joins TRBV7-9 to TRBJ2-7, with a weak D call TRBD1 (7 bases). Trimming removed 2 bases from V and 6 bases from J, with 8 bases in between. The CDR3 is 12 amino acids. CDR1 and CDR2 from the germline V gene are SEHNR and FQNEAQ (reference sequence). CDR3 in DNA: TGTGCCAGCAGCTTACAGGGGGGCGAGCAGTACTTC. As protein: CASSLQGGEQYF.